A single sample is the source of the 19 T cell receptor beta chains below, sequenced in a study of STAT3 mutations in large granular lymphocyte leukemia. The study, taken as a whole, reports: Every T-cell large granular lymphocyte leukemia patient had at least one immunodominant TCR beta clonotype.

For these receptors, no antigen is known. Libraries were prepared by immunoSEQ multiplex PCR; TCRdb keeps only in-frame clonotypes and omits some of them. The sample has under 20,000 clones, nearly 95% seen once. The material sequenced was peripheral blood mononuclear cells. Receptors were obtained from a woman aged 45 to 65 with T-cell large granular lymphocyte leukemia. Some clones in this sample may be carry-over from other donors' samples.

The rearrangement uses TRBV2 and TRBJ2-7; 10 positions agree with TRBD2. This CDR3 contains 15 residues. Losses at the gene ends were 6 bases for V and 3 bases for J; bases not matched to a gene: 8. CDR1 is SNHLY and CDR2 is FYNNEI in the germline V gene. CDR3 sequence reads: CASSEGGLAIYEQYF. CDR3 in DNA: TGTGCCAGCAGCGAGGGGGGACTAGCGATCTACGAGCAGTACTTC.

This rearrangement joins TRBV18 to TRBJ2-5, with D possibly TRBD1 on 6 matching bases. This CDR3 spans 15 amino acids. Germline CDR1 and CDR2: KGHSH and LQKENI. Between the trimmed V and J ends, which lost 3 bases and 2 bases, there was a span of 13 bases. CDR3 amino acids: CASSPVQGYQETQYF. CDR3 nucleotides: TGTGCCAGCTCACCGGTACAGGGTTATCAAGAGACCCAGTACTTC.

The CDR3 DNA is TGTGCCAGCACCACACCTGGGCTAGCGGGAGGCAATGAGCAGTTCTTC. This encodes CASTTPGLAGGNEQFF. The genes are TRBV18 and TRBJ2-1, with 11 bases lining up with TRBD2. The CDR3 loop spans 16 amino acids. Trimming cost V 8 bases and J 6 bases; bases outside gene matches: 12. Per the germline V gene, CDR1 is KGHSH and CDR2 is LQKENI.

This chain connects TRBV6-6 to TRBJ1-5; 7 bases match TRBD1. V lost 2 bases, J lost 6 bases, and 10 bases stayed unmatched. Germline values: CDR1 MNHNY, CDR2 SVGAGI (reference sequence). This CDR3 comprises 16 residues. The DNA of the CDR3 is TGTGCCAGCAGTTACCCGATGACAGGGAAGGGTCAGCCCCAGCATTTT. It codes for CASSYPMTGKGQPQHF.

This chain uses TRBV28 with TRBJ2-1, with a weak D call TRBD2 (6 bases). Trimming cost V 7 bases and J 9 bases, with 19 bases left between them. The CDR3 is 14 residues long. Germline V lookup: CDR1 MDHEN, CDR2 SYDVKM. DNA of the CDR3: TGTGCCAGCATAGACGGGAGCCGGACCGGTGAGCAGTTCTTC. It yields the protein CASIDGSRTGEQFF.

This chain links TRBV5-4 with TRBJ2-7; TRBD1 matches at 7 bases. Germline CDR1 is SGHNT and CDR2 is YYREEE (reference sequence). V gave up 2 bases and J gave up 3 bases; unmatched junction bases: 2. This CDR3 contains 13 residues. The CDR3 DNA sequence: TGTGCCAGCAGCTTATACAGGGGCTACGAGCAGTACTTC. Translated: CASSLYRGYEQYF.

The CDR3 DNA reads TGTGCCGCCGGGATCCAGGCCACTGAAGCTTTCTTT. Translation gives CAAGIQATEAFF. The chain links TRBV10-3 to TRBJ1-1, with unresolved D. V lost 11 bases and J 4 bases, leaving 14 bases between the germline ends. The germline V gene has CDR1 ENHRY and CDR2 SYGVKD. The CDR3 sequence is 12 residues long.

By sample share, this clone is large. The chain is built from TRBV7-8 and TRBJ2-3; TRBD2 aligns across 12 bases. Looked up from germline, CDR1 is SGHVS and CDR2 is FQNEAQ. Trimming removed 6 bases from V and 5 bases from J; junction bases left unmatched: 6. CDR3 length: 15 amino acids. The CDR3 DNA sequence: TGTGCCAGCAGAGCGGGACTAGCGGGTTTAGATACGCAGTATTTT. Translating it yields CASRAGLAGLDTQYF.

The gene calls are TRBV20-1 and TRBJ2-5; D is unclear. The V gene lost 3 bases and the J gene lost 5 bases, with 7 bases spanning the gap. The CDR3 is 11 residues long. Germline V gene sequence: CDR1 DFQATT, CDR2 SNEGSKA (reference sequence). CDR3 bases: TGCAGTGCTAGGGTTGGTGAGACCCAGTACTTC. Its protein is CSARVGETQYF.

This sequence joins TRBV20-1 and TRBJ2-7, with a possible D match to TRBD2 (6 bases). The CDR3 contains 11 residues. Trimming took 3 bases from V and 6 from J, leaving 9 bases between them. Germline-derived CDR1 and CDR2 are DFQATT and SNEGSKA (reference sequence). The CDR3 reads CSARDSGEQYF. The CDR3 region has the DNA TGCAGTGCTAGGGATAGCGGCGAGCAGTACTTC.

The chain has TRBV4-1 and TRBJ2-3; D is ambiguous. The CDR3 spans 13 residues. With 4 bases removed from V and 4 bases from J, the gap between germline ends came to 9 bases. The germline V gene encodes CDR1 MGHRA and CDR2 YSYEKL. The CDR3 nucleotides read TGCGCCAGCAGCCTCCTTAAAGCAGATACGCAGTATTTT. Amino acids: CASSLLKADTQYF.

The chain is built from TRBV11-2 and TRBJ2-7; D is unresolved. CDR1 SGHAT and CDR2 FQNNGV come from the germline V gene. V shed 0 bases and J shed 3 bases, with 15 bases lying between them. The CDR3 is 16 amino acids. The CDR3 nucleotides read TGTGCCAGCAGCTTAGATAAGGGAAATGGGTTCTACGAGCAGTACTTC. It is translated as CASSLDKGNGFYEQYF.

The chain couples TRBV6-5 to TRBJ1-1; TRBD1 might be the D (6 bases). The germline V and J ends were trimmed by 6 bases and 1 base, with 9 bases remaining between them. This CDR3 contains 13 residues. Germline V gene sequence: CDR1 MNHEY, CDR2 SVGAGI. The CDR3 DNA is TGTGCCAGCAGCCAACAGGGGAACACTGAAGCTTTCTTT. Residues: CASSQQGNTEAFF.

This clone was seen more than once but under ten times. This chain uses TRBV19 with TRBJ2-7; D is uncertain. The V gene's germline CDR1 is LNHDA and CDR2 SQIVND (reference sequence). The CDR3 spans 14 residues. With 4 bases removed from V and 3 bases from J, the gap between germline ends came to 13 bases. Here the CDR3 DNA reads TGTGCCAGTAGTACCAGAAAGGGTGTCTACGAGCAGTACTTC. The encoded protein is CASSTRKGVYEQYF.

The chain has TRBV11-3 and TRBJ2-7, with D tentatively TRBD1 (5 bases). Germline CDR1 is SGHNT and CDR2 is YENEEA. The CDR3 sequence is 13 residues long. V dropped 3 bases and J dropped 8 bases, with 14 bases sitting between them. The CDR3 loop is CASSFGPQGQQYF. In nucleotides, the CDR3 is TGTGCCAGCAGCTTCGGGCCCCAGGGTCAGCAGTACTTC. The complete variable domain, with remaining parts taken from reference TRBV11-3 and TRBJ2-7, reads EAGVVQSPRYKIIEKKQPVAFWCNPISGHNTLYWYLQNLGQGPELLIRYENEEAVDDSQLPKDRFSAERLKGVDSTLKIQPAELGDSAVYLCASSFGPQGQQYFGPGTRLTVT.

CDR3 coding DNA: TGCAGCGTTTACACCGGGGAGCTGTTTTTT. This gives the protein CSVYTGELFF. This chain uses TRBV29-1 with TRBJ2-2; D not certain. The CDR3 is made up of 10 amino acids. The germline gives CDR1 SQVTM, CDR2 ANQGSEA. Trimming left V 5 bases short and J 3 bases short, with 1 base between.

The J gene is TRBJ2-3, the V gene TRBV2; 7 nucleotides match TRBD2. V gave up 1 base and J gave up 9 bases; unmatched junction bases: 1. The CDR3 length is 12 residues. Looked up from germline, CDR1 is SNHLY and CDR2 is FYNNEI. This chain's CDR3 is CASSEGRGTQYF. The CDR3 DNA reads TGTGCCAGCAGTGAAGGGCGGGGGACGCAGTATTTT.

This sequence joins TRBV15 and TRBJ1-5, with unresolved D. Trimming cost V 3 bases and J 0 bases, with 15 bases left between them. The germline gives CDR1 LNHNV, CDR2 YYDKDF (reference sequence). The CDR3 extends over 17 amino acids. The CDR3 protein is CATSRTLRTNSNQPQHF. In DNA, the CDR3 is TGTGCCACCAGCAGGACCCTGCGAACTAATAGCAATCAGCCCCAGCATTTT.

V gene TRBV18 combines with J gene TRBJ1-1, with unresolved D. The ends were cut back, 3 bases at V and 4 bases at J, with 12 bases in the middle. Germline V gene sequence: CDR1 KGHSH, CDR2 LQKENI. This CDR3 has 14 amino acids. The CDR3, as DNA: TGTGCCAGCTCACCCCCTGGGAGTTCCACTGAAGCTTTCTTT. Residues: CASSPPGSSTEAFF.